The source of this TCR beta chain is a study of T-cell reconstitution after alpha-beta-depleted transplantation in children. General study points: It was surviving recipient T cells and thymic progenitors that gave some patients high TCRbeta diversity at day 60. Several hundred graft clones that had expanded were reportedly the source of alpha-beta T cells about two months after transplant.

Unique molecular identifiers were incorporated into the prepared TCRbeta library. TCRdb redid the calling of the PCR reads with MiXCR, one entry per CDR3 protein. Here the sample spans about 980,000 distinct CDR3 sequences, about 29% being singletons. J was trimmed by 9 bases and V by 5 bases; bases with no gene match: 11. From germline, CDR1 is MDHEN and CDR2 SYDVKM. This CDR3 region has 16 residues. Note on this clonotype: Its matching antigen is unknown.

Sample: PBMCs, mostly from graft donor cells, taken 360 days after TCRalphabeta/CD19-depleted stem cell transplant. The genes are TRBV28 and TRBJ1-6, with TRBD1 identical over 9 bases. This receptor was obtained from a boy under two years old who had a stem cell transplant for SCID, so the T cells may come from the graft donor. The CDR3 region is CASSTKQGALSSPLHF. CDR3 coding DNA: TGTGCCAGCAGTACCAAACAGGGGGCTTTAAGTTCACCCCTCCACTTT.